This record looks at one T cell receptor (beta chain) sequence and its context. The antigen is undetermined. The data were obtained in a study of cytomegalovirus exposure and HLA in healthy donors. V gave up 3 bases and J gave up 1 base, with 12 bases separating them. The CDR3 runs to 15 residues. Germline-derived CDR1 and CDR2 are LGHNA and YSLEER. The PCR was carried out with 60 Vbeta primers and 13 Jbeta primers. Assay: immunoSEQ multiplex PCR; the TCRdb copy retains only in-frame clones and omits some. Of approximately 150,000 clones in the sample, 65% to 90% were seen once. Points from the study as a whole: Rare sequences made up most TCRs, while some public TCRs were found in many donors. In a later analysis, at a false discovery rate of 0.05, 16,951 TCR beta sequences were associated with HLA alleles.

The chain uses TRBV4-3 and TRBJ1-2; D ambiguous. The source of this sequence is a woman in her thirties in good health and CMV-seronegative. The specimen sequenced was PBMCs. CDR3 in DNA: TGCGCCAGCAGCCAGGGAAAGGGAGTTAACTATGGCTACACCTTC. Its translation: CASSQGKGVNYGYTF.